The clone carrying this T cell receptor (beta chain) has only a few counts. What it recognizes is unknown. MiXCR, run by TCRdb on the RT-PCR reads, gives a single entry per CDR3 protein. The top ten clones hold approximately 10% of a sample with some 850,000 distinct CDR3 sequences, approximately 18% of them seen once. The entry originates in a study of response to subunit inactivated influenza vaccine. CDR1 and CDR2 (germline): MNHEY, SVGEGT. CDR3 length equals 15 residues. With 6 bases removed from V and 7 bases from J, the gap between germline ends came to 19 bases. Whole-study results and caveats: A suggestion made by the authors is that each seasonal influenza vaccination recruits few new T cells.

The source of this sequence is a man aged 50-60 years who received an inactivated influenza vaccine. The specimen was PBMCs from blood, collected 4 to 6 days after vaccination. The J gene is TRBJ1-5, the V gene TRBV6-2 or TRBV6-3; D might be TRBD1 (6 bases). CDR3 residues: CASSPLPSGDQPQHF. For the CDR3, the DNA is TGTGCCAGCAGCCCACTTCCCTCAGGGGACCAGCCCCAGCATTTT.